This T cell receptor (beta chain) was profiled in a study of cytomegalovirus exposure and HLA in healthy donors (dated by TCRdb to between 2016 and 2019). About the investigation overall: An earlier analysis of under 600 of the donors reported roughly 300 Gb of sequence data and some 120 million unique TCR beta sequences from about 179 million T cells. An early release that covered roughly 600 HLA-typed donors contained approximately 300 gigabases of sequencing data and some 87 million unique TCR sequences. The genetic ancestry cluster associated with self-reported Caucasian donors included over 65% of the 300 to 400 genotyped donors. The study aimed to test whether signatures of past pathogen exposure could be identified by cataloging public T cell receptors. The study profiled the T cell repertoires of hundreds of subjects by immunosequencing and related them to cytomegalovirus serostatus. A separate validation cohort of about 110 different subjects was used in addition to the approximately 700-subject first cohort. High-throughput TCR immunosequencing, statistical association of individual TCRs with disease status, and machine learning were combined to predict cytomegalovirus infection status. A later analysis re-analyzed previously published TCR beta repertoires from roughly 690 donors and added high-resolution HLA genotyping to study TCR occurrence patterns. Rather than using new phenotypic data, the later analysis identified candidate immune exposures from TCR beta sequences and from how often those sequences occurred across donors. An earlier analysis of around 580 of the donors used high-throughput TCR beta sequencing to judge whether each TCR beta V gene segment behaved as functional or pseudogenic. Donor age, sex, ethnicity and CMV serostatus were compiled together with the repertoire data. A later genetic analysis used genome-wide SNP genotypes for about 60% of the roughly 670 donors, treating that subset as a discovery cohort. Every repertoire in the discovery cohort had been generated on one and the same sequencing platform. Both class I and class II loci were covered by HLA typing, at four-digit resolution. The number of donors typed differed by locus, with roughly 620-630 for A, B, C, DRB1 and DQB1, around 560 for DQA1, over 600 for DPA1, and around 450 for DPB1. Several DR-DQ haplotypes were handled as single units for association and clustering because linkage in the cohort was strong. On average, 235,054 unique TCR beta nucleotide sequences were sequenced per donor among about 400 genotyped donors of the cohort, with 15% to 20% of those sequences being non-productive.

In total, approximately 700 healthy bone marrow donors made up the cohort. All cohort members were sampled while nominally healthy, although unrecorded immune exposures were likely present. The donor tested CMV seronegative, placing the donor among the approximately 360 seronegative members of the cohort. Each donor provided a peripheral blood sample, and peripheral blood mononuclear cells were used for TCR beta sequencing. The Qiagen DNeasy Blood Extraction Kit was used to extract genomic DNA from the blood cell samples. Libraries were constructed by the immunoSEQ multiplex PCR assay. A mixture of 60 forward primers for TCR Vbeta segments and 13 reverse primers for TCR Jbeta segments was used in the multiplex PCR. The CDR3 region of rearranged TCR beta genes was amplified from genomic DNA with a multiplex PCR assay. On the Illumina HiSeq System, the amplified TCR beta libraries were sequenced as 87-base-pair reads. As for how the authors treated the data: Across the 670 or so repertoires, a later analysis counted roughly 84 million unique TCR beta chains, some 11 million of which were shared by at least two donors. Raw reads were error-corrected and collapsed into unique sequences with a nearest-neighbor algorithm that merged closely related sequences to remove PCR and sequencing errors. To assign V, D and J gene segments, CDR3 sequences were aligned to IMGT reference sequences. Each retained sequence needed at least a six-nucleotide match to both a V gene segment and a J gene segment. Rearrangements were classified as productive when the CDR3 lacked stop codons and remained in frame with V and J, and all other rearrangements were classified as non-productive. Following IMGT convention, CDR3 was defined as the stretch from the second conserved V-encoded cysteine to the conserved J-encoded phenylalanine. In an earlier analysis of just under 600 of the donors, sequences lacking an unambiguous match to a single V gene segment were excluded. In an earlier analysis of several hundred of the donors, a V segment was called functional when productive rearrangements were above 56.7%, and segregating when the standard deviation between donors exceeded 5%. A statistical classification framework was developed to diagnose cytomegalovirus status using the catalog of TCR beta chain sequences. A later analysis assigned V and J genes by comparing TCR nucleotide sequences with IMGT/GENE-DB human TR gene sequences. A later analysis assigned CDR3 sequences and most-parsimonious VDJ recombination scenarios with the TCRdist pipeline. In a later analysis, every TCR beta chain was defined by the combination of its CDR3 amino acid sequence and its V-gene family, and reads without a unique V-gene family were dropped. In a later analysis, several hundred highly shared, low-generation-probability nucleotide sequences were removed to address suspected cross-contamination and a sequencing artifact. In a later analysis, a clonal expansion index was calculated for each public chain from normalized within-repertoire ranks of inferred template counts. In a later analysis, generation probabilities were computed using a VDJ recombination model fitted to out-of-frame rearrangements, and the results were checked against IGoR. In a later analysis, hypergeometric tests were used to score TCR-TCR, TCR-HLA and TCR-CMV co-occurrence, with a repertoire-size bias correction applied to TCR pairs. False discovery rates were estimated in a later analysis by permuting HLA or CMV assignments 20 times. A later analysis grouped co-occurring TCRs with DBSCAN, adding TCRdist sequence similarity when clustering within HLA-allele-positive subsets. Repertoires with fewer than 30,000 or more than 120,000 public chains were left out of co-occurrence clustering, as were several repertoires with anomalous nucleotide sharing. What TCRdb holds here is the immuneACCESS table cut down to in-frame rearrangements. Part of the clones is not present; checked against another copy, under half of the missing clones reflect an unresolved V gene, and the others are unexplained. That table gives V, J and clone size, and the DNA gave D and trimming. The sample table records 80,000 to 90,000 clones; around 80% of these occur just once. The ten largest clones take up 2.5% to 3.5% of the sample.

Its CDR3 holds 14 amino acids, cysteine through phenylalanine. The read is trimmed to its CDR3 DNA, 42 bases read in frame from base 1. CDR1 and CDR2, looked up from the germline V gene (reference sequence), are GTSNPN and SVGIG. Relative to germline, V is missing 4 bases and J is missing 2 bases, with 7 bases of the junction outside any gene match. About this clone itself: The specificity of this receptor is unknown. Base qualities were left out, and no much larger clone turns up one base away.

What the work shows at the level of the full study, not this receptor alone: Because the 87-base-pair reads could not distinguish some IMGT-functional V segments, including TRBV6-2 and TRBV6-3, those segments were excluded. Because some donors lacked HLA typing at each locus, the association tests relied only on the typed subset. Specific HLA alleles were associated with 15,000 to 20,000 TCR beta sequences at a false discovery rate of 0.05 in a later analysis. In a later analysis, the rate of TCR association differed among HLA loci, with DRB1 alleles having the most associated TCRs and HLA-C alleles having the fewest. According to a later analysis, most CMV-associated TCR beta chains appeared to be HLA-restricted, and the HLA associations seemed to be driven largely by CMV exposure. Only TCR beta chains were sequenced in this cohort, and the absence of alpha or paired-chain data limited detectable features. Across donors, most TCR sequences were observed very rarely, whereas some public TCRs were present in many individuals. When HLA alleles, especially DR and DQ, strongly co-occurred, attributing TCR associations to individual alleles was difficult. The authors suggested that the approach could potentially be extended to other disease states and immunological phenotypes. In the study, 150 to 200 TCR beta chains were listed as associated with cytomegalovirus. A further reported finding was that TCR beta sequences accurately predicted the HLA-A and HLA-B alleles for most subjects in the first cohort. In a later analysis, HLA-associated TCR beta chains showed more clonal expansion and lower generation probabilities than non-associated chains that were equally common. Three of the identified cytomegalovirus-associated TCR beta chains were confirmed in vitro to be specific for cytomegalovirus antigens. Because counts were too low, seventeen rarely observed V segments, including chromosome 9 orphons, were left out of the earlier analysis of over 550 of the donors. Presence/absence analyses assumed roughly uniform sequencing depth across donors, an assumption that may not hold. A cluster of highly shared sequence variants was judged likely to represent a technical artifact of the sequencing pipeline. In an earlier analysis of around 600 of the donors, most TCR beta V segments appeared in productive rearrangements about 87% or about 30% of the time, broadly matching IMGT annotations. In both the original and validation cohorts, the classifier was reported to diagnose cytomegalovirus status with high specificity and sensitivity. V-gene and J-gene trimming of TCR beta chains was associated with a missense DCLRE1C variant in a later genetic analysis, and the association was replicated in an independent cohort. In a later analysis, several top co-occurrence clusters were reported to appear linked to parvovirus B19, influenza, CMV and Epstein-Barr virus. According to a later genetic analysis, donors in an Asian-associated ancestry cluster had fewer N-insertions in productive TCRs than the approximately 700-donor mean. Correlated functional status among segregating V segments might reflect linkage disequilibrium, but an unknown experimental factor could not be ruled out. The only immune exposure information available for the cohort was CMV serostatus.

The sequence joins TRBV30 to TRBJ2-7; TRBD1 fits 8 bases in the junction. Sequenced material: PBMCs. The receptor was derived from a man aged 30 to 45 in good health and CMV-seronegative. CDR3 region: CAWTGQGLTYEQYF. The sequence in DNA is TGTGCCTGGACCGGACAGGGACTTACCTACGAGCAGTACTTC.